These 22 T cell receptor beta chains originate from one sample sequenced in a study of CD8 T cells in Susac syndrome (dated 2019 in TCRdb). The library was produced with the immunoSEQ multiplex PCR assay. RNA was extracted with the RNeasy kit and roughly 0.45 to 1 ug was reverse transcribed using random hexamers. TCRdb trimmed public reads at Q25 via fastp, called clones via MiXCR and kept in-frame beta chains. Rows are combined by CDR3 protein, so each entry shows the most common genes and DNA. In all, the sample holds approximately 100,000 distinct CDR3 sequences, and roughly 95% of those were seen once. The ten largest clones represent approximately 0.093% of the sample. The sequenced sample was CD4+ T cells from PBMCs. All receptors come from a human donor in good health.

The chain is built from TRBV4-1 and TRBJ1-1; D possibly corresponds to TRBD1 (5 bases). This CDR3 contains 12 residues. In germline, CDR1 is MGHRA, CDR2 YSYEKL. The germline V and J ends were trimmed by 4 bases and 3 bases, with 6 bases remaining between them. CDR3 amino acids: CASSPGYTEAFF. CDR3 sequence (DNA): TGCGCCAGCAGCCCAGGGTACACTGAAGCTTTCTTT.

V and J are TRBV6-5 and TRBJ1-2; 11 bases match TRBD1. Germline values: CDR1 MNHEY, CDR2 SVGAGI. Trimming cost V 6 bases and J 4 bases; bases outside gene matches: 4. The CDR3 covers 14 residues. CDR3 nucleotides: TGTGCCAGCAGAACCGGGACAGGGGGCTATGGCTACACCTTC. The encoded protein is CASRTGTGGYGYTF.

The V call is TRBV18, the J call TRBJ1-2; 7 bases are shared with TRBD1. Germline lookup yields CDR1 KGHSH and CDR2 LQKENI. CDR3 length: 12 residues. The ends lost 2 bases at V and 10 bases at J; junction bases unmatched: 4. The CDR3 is CASSPDGTAYTF. In nucleotides, the CDR3 is TGTGCCAGCTCACCAGACGGGACAGCCTACACCTTC.

The chain joins TRBV7-2 to TRBJ2-7, with a tentative D call TRBD2 (5 bases). Trimming cost V 5 bases and J 3 bases, with 11 bases left between them. This CDR3 is built from 13 residues. Germline CDR1 SGHTA, CDR2 FQGNSA. The CDR3 DNA sequence: TGTGCCAGCAGCCTGGGAGTTCGCTACGAGCAGTACTTC. It specifies CASSLGVRYEQYF.

This chain uses TRBV29-1 with TRBJ2-7, with D possibly being TRBD1 or TRBD2 (5 bases each). V dropped 2 bases and J dropped 5 bases, with 19 bases sitting between them. From germline, CDR1 is SQVTM and CDR2 ANQGSEA. The CDR3 loop spans 15 amino acids. The CDR3 DNA sequence: TGCAGCGTTGAATGGGGGTCAGCGCCTCAGAACGAGCAGTACTTC. The encoded protein is CSVEWGSAPQNEQYF.

J is TRBJ1-1 and V is TRBV29-1; 9 positions match TRBD1. With V trimmed by 6 bases and J by 7 bases, 9 bases remained unmatched. The CDR3 is 13 amino acids. Germline lookup yields CDR1 SQVTM and CDR2 ANQGSEA. The CDR3 spells CSVKDRGPVEAFF. In nucleotides, the CDR3 is TGCAGCGTGAAGGACAGGGGCCCCGTTGAAGCTTTCTTT. The full variable domain, rest sourced from reference TRBV29-1 and TRBJ1-1, is SAVISQKPSRDICQRGTSLTIQCQVDSQVTMMFWYRQQPGQSLTLIATANQGSEATYESGFVIDKFPISRPNLTFSTLTVSNMSPEDSSIYLCSVKDRGPVEAFFGQGTRLTVV.

This clonotype was detected only once. The chain carries TRBV20-1 and TRBJ2-3, with 13 bases lining up with TRBD2. Germline V gene lookup returns CDR1 DFQATT and CDR2 SNEGSKA (reference sequence). This CDR3 is built from 16 residues. With V trimmed by 1 base and J by 4 bases, 5 bases remained unmatched. Written as DNA, the CDR3 is TGCAGTGCTAGAGGACAACTAGCGGGAGGGCCAGATACGCAGTATTTT. Encoded protein: CSARGQLAGGPDTQYF.

The V call is TRBV19, the J call TRBJ2-5; 7 bases fit TRBD1. V lost 7 bases and J lost 5; bases outside the gene matches: 10. Germline-derived CDR1 and CDR2 are LNHDA and SQIVND (reference sequence). The CDR3 length is 14 residues. Written as DNA, the CDR3 is TGTGCCAGTAATAATGGACAGGCCCCGGAGACCCAGTACTTC. Translating it yields CASNNGQAPETQYF.

The V call is TRBV4-2, the J call TRBJ1-2, with a possible D match to TRBD1 (6 bases). The length of the CDR3 is 14 residues. V dropped 0 bases and J dropped 7 bases, with 12 bases sitting between them. Germline CDR1 LGHNA, CDR2 YNFKEQ. The CDR3 bases are TGTGCCAGCAGCCAAGATCTTGCGGGGGCTGGCTACACCTTC. It specifies CASSQDLAGAGYTF.

The CDR3 spells CSASGRASAFEGYTF. The CDR3 DNA reads TGCAGTGCTAGTGGGAGGGCATCAGCATTTGAAGGCTACACCTTC. The chain joins TRBV20-1 to TRBJ1-2; D is unclear. Germline V lookup: CDR1 DFQATT, CDR2 SNEGSKA (reference sequence). V lost 3 bases and J 8 bases, leaving 22 bases between the germline ends. The CDR3 runs 15 residues.

The chain links TRBV7-9 to TRBJ2-5; weak D call: TRBD2 (6 bases). Germline CDR1 reads SEHNR; CDR2 reads FQNEAQ (reference sequence). This CDR3 comprises 16 residues. Trimming removed 1 base from V and 0 bases from J, with 12 bases in between. CDR3 sequence: CASSLGRGLYQETQYF. The CDR3 DNA reads TGTGCCAGCAGCTTAGGGCGGGGATTGTACCAAGAGACCCAGTACTTC.

This chain connects TRBV7-9 to TRBJ2-6, with TRBD1 matching over 7 bases. This CDR3 has 18 amino acids. CDR1 is SEHNR and CDR2 is FQNEAQ in the germline V gene (reference sequence). Germline trimming cut 6 bases from V and 0 bases from J; bases unmatched to any gene: 11. The CDR3, as DNA: TGTGCCAGCAGTCCTCGACAGGGTGTGAGCTCTGGGGCCAACGTCCTGACTTTC. Translating gives CASSPRQGVSSGANVLTF.

The rearrangement links TRBV7-3 to TRBJ2-3, with D perhaps TRBD1 (5 bases). V lost 5 bases and J lost 6, with 18 bases in between. This CDR3 spans 15 amino acids. Germline values: CDR1 SGHTA, CDR2 FQGTGA. The CDR3 sequence: CASSVVGSRGDTQYF. The DNA for the CDR3 is TGTGCCAGCAGCGTAGTCGGAAGTAGGGGTGATACGCAGTATTTT.

The chain has TRBV15 and TRBJ2-7; D uncertain. Germline V CDR1 and CDR2: LNHNV, YYDKDF (reference sequence). Between the trimmed V and J ends, which lost 0 bases and 2 bases, there was a span of 11 bases. This CDR3 spans 15 amino acids. DNA for the CDR3: TGTGCCACCAGCAGAGATTGGGTGTTCACCTACGAGCAGTACTTC. Protein product: CATSRDWVFTYEQYF.

The chain links TRBV11-3 to TRBJ2-3, with D perhaps matching TRBD1 or TRBD2 (6 bases each). Trimming stripped 6 bases from V and 0 bases from J, with 19 bases between. Germline CDR1 and CDR2: SGHNT and YENEEA. The CDR3 runs 17 residues. In DNA form, the CDR3 reads TGTGCCAGCAGTTTACCATGGGGGGCAACTAGCACAGATACGCAGTATTTT. Protein sequence: CASSLPWGATSTDTQYF.

This chain joins TRBV9 and TRBJ1-2, with D possibly being TRBD1 (5 bases). The CDR3 runs to 12 residues. Germline V gene lookup returns CDR1 SGDLS and CDR2 YYNGEE. V gave up 0 bases and J gave up 6 bases, with 6 bases separating them. This CDR3 is CASSVGGDGYTF. The DNA for the CDR3 is TGTGCCAGCAGCGTAGGAGGGGATGGCTACACCTTC.

The V gene is TRBV5-1, the J gene TRBJ2-1; 7 bases align to TRBD2. The CDR3 is 15 residues long. The germline V gene has CDR1 SGHRS and CDR2 YFSETQ. The J segment lost 1 base and the V segment lost 0 bases, leaving 1 base of the junction unmatched. CDR3 bases: TGCGCCAGCAGCTTGGACGGGGGGTCCTACAATGAGCAGTTCTTC. It translates to CASSLDGGSYNEQFF.

This clonotype was seen only once. The chain carries TRBV30 and TRBJ2-7; the D gene is possibly TRBD1 (5 bases). V was trimmed by 2 bases and J by 4 bases, leaving 6 bases between them. The CDR3 runs to 11 residues. Germline values: CDR1 GTSNPN, CDR2 SVGIG (reference sequence). The CDR3 is CAWSQGYEQYF. CDR3 bases: TGTGCCTGGAGTCAGGGTTACGAGCAGTACTTC.

The chain combines TRBV3-1 with TRBJ2-7; tentatively, D is TRBD2 (6 bases). CDR1 is LGHDT and CDR2 is YNNKEL in the germline V gene (reference sequence). The ends were cut back, 3 bases at V and 6 bases at J, with 12 bases in the middle. CDR3 length: 13 residues. CDR3 protein: CASSQAGLGEQYF. The CDR3 DNA sequence: TGTGCCAGCAGCCAGGCGGGACTCGGCGAGCAGTACTTC.

The V gene is TRBV7-2, the J gene TRBJ2-7; the match to TRBD1 covers 8 bases. The CDR3 is 16 residues long. V lost 2 bases to trimming and J lost 1 base; unmatched junction nucleotides: 7. The germline gives CDR1 SGHTA, CDR2 FQGNSA. The CDR3 DNA is TGTGCCAGCAGCTTACAAAGACAGGGGCTATCCTACGAGCAGTACTTC. It yields the protein CASSLQRQGLSYEQYF.

The chain employs TRBV6-2 or TRBV6-3 and TRBJ2-1; D gene ambiguous. V shed 3 bases and J shed 8 bases, with 5 bases lying between them. The CDR3 sequence is 11 residues long. Germline V gene lookup returns CDR1 MNHEY and CDR2 SVGEGT. The CDR3 region is CASSYFDEQFF. Written as DNA, the CDR3 is TGTGCCAGCAGTTATTTCGATGAGCAGTTCTTC.

This clonotype was observed a single time. This chain links TRBV19 with TRBJ2-5, with unresolved D. The CDR3 has 11 residues. Trimming removed 10 bases at V and 4 bases at J, with 10 bases between. The germline V gene encodes CDR1 LNHDA and CDR2 SQIVND (reference sequence). The CDR3 loop is CATRLGETQYF. Written as DNA, the CDR3 is TGTGCCACAAGGCTGGGAGAGACCCAGTACTTC.